This TCR beta chain was captured in a study of identical twins. TCRdb analysed the 5' RACE reads with MiXCR anew, one entry per CDR3 protein. The sample holds 350,000 to 450,000 distinct CDR3 sequences, 15% to 20% seen once. Germline assignment: CDR1 MNHEY and CDR2 SVGAGI. The CDR3 consists of 16 residues. Deletions cut 1 base from V and 4 bases from J, with 16 bases between. This clonotype has only a few counts. Material for sequencing was naive T cells sorted from blood. This clonotype was sampled from a man in his fifties or sixties in good health. V gene TRBV6-5 combines with J gene TRBJ1-2, with a possible D match to TRBD1 (5 bases). In DNA form, the CDR3 reads TGTGCCAGCAGTTACTGGGGACCCCGTAATAGCTATGGCTACACCTTC. Translating it yields CASSYWGPRNSYGYTF.